This TCR beta chain was obtained from a study of T-cell reconstitution after alpha-beta-depleted transplantation in children. This CDR3 region has 16 residues. Germline CDR1 reads KGHDR; CDR2 reads SFDVKD. The germline V and J ends were trimmed by 0 bases and 8 bases, with 16 bases remaining between them. Unique molecular identifiers tagged the TCRbeta library. TCRdb used MiXCR to reprocess the PCR reads, holding one entry per CDR3 protein. Of hundreds of thousands of distinct CDR3 sequences listed, over 10% were seen once; the top ten hold about 2.2%. Points from the study as a whole: Where alpha-beta T cells came from about two months after transplant was reportedly several hundred expanded graft clones. After transplant, high TCRbeta diversity at day 60 in some patients arose from surviving recipient T cells and thymic progenitors.

This clonotype was seen at least ten times. What it binds is unknown. Sequencing was performed on PBMCs, mostly from graft donor cells, taken 360 days after TCRalphabeta/CD19-depleted stem cell transplant. The clonotype was recovered from a male patient aged 10-17 years who had a stem cell transplant for acute myeloid leukemia, so the T cells may come from the graft donor. The J gene is TRBJ2-1, the V gene TRBV24-1, with a tentative D call TRBD2 (6 bases). Here the CDR3 DNA reads TGTGCCACCAGTGATTTGCCTCCTAGCGAAGGAGATGAGCAGTTCTTC. Its protein is CATSDLPPSEGDEQFF.